This T cell receptor beta chain stems from a study of cytomegalovirus exposure and HLA in healthy donors. On the study more broadly: An earlier analysis identified 117 million unique TCR beta sequences in about 179 million T cells. Findings of the study overall: A later analysis by the authors found several of the most significant clusters apparently linked to common viral pathogens. Roughly uniform depth of sequencing across donors was assumed in presence/absence analyses.

Nominally healthy donors provided the samples, though records likely missed some immune exposures. Use of 60 Vbeta and 13 Jbeta primers characterized the PCR. Data came from immunoSEQ multiplex PCR; TCRdb stores just in-frame clones and leaves some out. This table holds approximately 120,000 clones, roughly 18% found once. Points on this clone: Its antigen is still unknown.

The sample consisted of PBMCs. The receptor was derived from a female donor in good health and CMV-seropositive.

CDR3 loop: CASSLQGLTDTQYF. The CDR3, as DNA: TGTGCCAGCAGTTTACAGGGCCTCACAGATACGCAGTATTTT. This chain uses TRBV6-5 with TRBJ2-3; a possible D gene is TRBD1 (6 bases). The CDR3 contains 14 residues. Germline CDR1 and CDR2: MNHEY and SVGAGI. The V end lost 4 bases, the J end lost 2 bases, and 10 bases lay between the germline ends.